The TCR beta chain under discussion was sequenced for a study of T-cell memory formation after mild COVID-19. Study results and caveats: Pre-infection memory harbored some responding clones, suggesting cross-reactive memory joined.

This clonotype came up a few times. The target antigen is unknown. MiXCR, applied by TCRdb to the 5' RACE reads, yields one record per CDR3 protein. This table has some 290,000 distinct CDR3 sequences, about 16% appearing once. The V gene's germline CDR1 is LNHNV and CDR2 YYDKDF (reference sequence). The V and J ends lost 1 base and 2 bases, in that order; junction bases with no gene match: 0. The CDR3 length is 16 residues. This TCR was sampled from a man aged 18 to 30 who had mild COVID-19 (a few samples of this study predate the infection). Cell type and time point are not known. Sequencing used PBMCs or a T cell subset sorted from them (not recorded which). The rearrangement links TRBV15 to TRBJ2-5; 14 bases align to TRBD2. For the CDR3, the DNA is TGTGCCACCAGCAGAGGACTAGCGGGGGGGCAAGAGACCCAGTACTTC. Protein: CATSRGLAGGQETQYF.